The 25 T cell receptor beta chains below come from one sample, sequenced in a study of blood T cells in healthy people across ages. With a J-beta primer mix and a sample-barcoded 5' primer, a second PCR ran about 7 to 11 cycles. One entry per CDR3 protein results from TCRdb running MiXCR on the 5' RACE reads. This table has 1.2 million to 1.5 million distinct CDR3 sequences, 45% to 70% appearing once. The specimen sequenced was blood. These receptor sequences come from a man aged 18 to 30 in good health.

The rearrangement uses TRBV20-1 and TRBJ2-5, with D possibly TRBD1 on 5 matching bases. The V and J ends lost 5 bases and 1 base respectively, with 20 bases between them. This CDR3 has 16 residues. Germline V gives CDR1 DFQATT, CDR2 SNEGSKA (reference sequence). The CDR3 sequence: CSAGREARQIQETQYF. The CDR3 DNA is TGCAGTGCTGGTAGAGAGGCGAGACAGATCCAAGAGACCCAGTACTTC.

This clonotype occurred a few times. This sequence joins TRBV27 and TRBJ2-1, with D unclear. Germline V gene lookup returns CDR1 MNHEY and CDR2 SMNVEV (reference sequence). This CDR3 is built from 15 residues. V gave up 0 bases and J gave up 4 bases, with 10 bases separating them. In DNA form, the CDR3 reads TGTGCCAGCAGTTTATCGCATCCGGGTTACAATGAGCAGTTCTTC. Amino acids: CASSLSHPGYNEQFF.

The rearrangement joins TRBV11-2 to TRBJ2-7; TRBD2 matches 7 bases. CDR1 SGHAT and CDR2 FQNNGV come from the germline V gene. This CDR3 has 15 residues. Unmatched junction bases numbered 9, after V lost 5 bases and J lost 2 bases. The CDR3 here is CASSRLGGLPYEQYF. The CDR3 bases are TGTGCCAGCAGCCGTCTTGGGGGACTACCCTACGAGCAGTACTTC.

The CDR3 sequence: CASSLMGLGEQYF. The DNA of the CDR3 is TGTGCCAGCAGTTTAATGGGACTGGGCGAGCAGTACTTC. The chain uses TRBV28 and TRBJ2-7; D might be TRBD2 (6 bases). Trimming removed 2 bases at V and 6 bases at J, with 11 bases between. The CDR3 has 13 amino acids. CDR1 is MDHEN and CDR2 is SYDVKM in the germline V gene.

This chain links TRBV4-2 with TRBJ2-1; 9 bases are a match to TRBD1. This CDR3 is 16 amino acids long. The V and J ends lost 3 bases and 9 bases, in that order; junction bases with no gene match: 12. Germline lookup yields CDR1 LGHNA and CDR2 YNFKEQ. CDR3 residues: CASSHSPGQGSGEQFF. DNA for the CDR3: TGTGCCAGCAGCCATTCACCGGGACAGGGATCGGGTGAGCAGTTCTTC.

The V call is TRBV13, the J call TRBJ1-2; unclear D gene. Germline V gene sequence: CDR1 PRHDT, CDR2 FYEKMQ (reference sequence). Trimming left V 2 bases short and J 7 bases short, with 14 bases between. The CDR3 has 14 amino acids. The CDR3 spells CASSLSRSPSGYTF. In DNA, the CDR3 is TGTGCCAGCAGCTTAAGTCGGAGCCCGAGTGGCTACACCTTC.

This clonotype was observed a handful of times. The CDR3 DNA follows: TGTGCCAGCCTACTAGCGGTAAACACCGGGGAGCTGTTTTTT. As protein: CASLLAVNTGELFF. The chain employs TRBV2 and TRBJ2-2, with 8 bases that match TRBD2. The germline V gene has CDR1 SNHLY and CDR2 FYNNEI. V lost 8 bases, J lost 2 bases, and 4 bases stayed unmatched. CDR3 length equals 14 residues.

The CDR3 loop reads CASSPDGRGRNYGYTF. DNA of the CDR3: TGTGCCAGCAGCCCAGACGGGAGGGGGCGTAATTATGGCTACACCTTC. V and J are TRBV28 and TRBJ1-2; TRBD1 agrees at 7 bases. The length of the CDR3 is 16 residues. CDR1 MDHEN and CDR2 SYDVKM come from the germline V gene. Trimming removed 6 bases from V and 5 bases from J; junction bases left unmatched: 15.

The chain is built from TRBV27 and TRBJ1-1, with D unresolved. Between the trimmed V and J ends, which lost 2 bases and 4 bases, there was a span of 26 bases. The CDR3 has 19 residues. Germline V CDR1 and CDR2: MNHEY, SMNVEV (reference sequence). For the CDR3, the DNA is TGTGCCAGCAGTTTAAGAGGCCACGGGCAGAGAGTCCCGTCCACTGAAGCTTTCTTT. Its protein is CASSLRGHGQRVPSTEAFF.

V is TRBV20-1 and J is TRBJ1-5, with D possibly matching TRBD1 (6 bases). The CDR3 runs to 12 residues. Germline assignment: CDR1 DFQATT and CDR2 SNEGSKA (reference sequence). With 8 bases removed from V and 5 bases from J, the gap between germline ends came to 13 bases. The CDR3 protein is CSSSQGDQPQHF. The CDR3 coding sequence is TGCAGTTCGTCACAGGGTGATCAGCCCCAGCATTTT.

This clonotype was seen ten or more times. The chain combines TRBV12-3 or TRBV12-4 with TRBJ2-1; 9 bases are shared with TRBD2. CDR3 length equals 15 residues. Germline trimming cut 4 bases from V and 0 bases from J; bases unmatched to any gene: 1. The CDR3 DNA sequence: TGTGCCAGCAGTTCAGCGGGGGGCTCCTACAATGAGCAGTTCTTC. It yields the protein CASSSAGGSYNEQFF.

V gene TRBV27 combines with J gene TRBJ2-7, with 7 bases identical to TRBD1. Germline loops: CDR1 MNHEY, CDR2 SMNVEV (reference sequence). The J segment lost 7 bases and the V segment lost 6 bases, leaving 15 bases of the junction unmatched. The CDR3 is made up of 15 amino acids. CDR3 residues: CASSAMTGHYNEQYF. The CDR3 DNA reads TGTGCCAGCAGCGCTATGACAGGGCACTACAATGAGCAGTACTTC.

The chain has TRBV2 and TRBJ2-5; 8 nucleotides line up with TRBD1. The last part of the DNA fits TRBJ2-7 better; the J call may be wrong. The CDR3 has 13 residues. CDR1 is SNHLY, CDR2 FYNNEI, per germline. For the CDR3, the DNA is TGTGCCACCCAACCAAGGACAGGGTACGAGCAGTACTTC. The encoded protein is CATQPRTGYEQYF.

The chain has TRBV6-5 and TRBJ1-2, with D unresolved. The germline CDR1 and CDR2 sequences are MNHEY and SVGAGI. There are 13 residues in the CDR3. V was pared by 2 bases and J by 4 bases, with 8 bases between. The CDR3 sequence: CASSYGVAYGYTF. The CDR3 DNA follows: TGTGCCAGCAGTTACGGGGTCGCCTATGGCTACACCTTC.

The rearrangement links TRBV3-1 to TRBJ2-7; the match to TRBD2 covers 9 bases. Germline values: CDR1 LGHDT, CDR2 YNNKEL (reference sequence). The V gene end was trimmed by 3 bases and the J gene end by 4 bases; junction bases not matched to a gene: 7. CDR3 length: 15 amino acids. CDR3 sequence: CASSHGRAGGYEQYF. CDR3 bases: TGTGCCAGCAGCCATGGCCGAGCGGGAGGATACGAGCAGTACTTC.

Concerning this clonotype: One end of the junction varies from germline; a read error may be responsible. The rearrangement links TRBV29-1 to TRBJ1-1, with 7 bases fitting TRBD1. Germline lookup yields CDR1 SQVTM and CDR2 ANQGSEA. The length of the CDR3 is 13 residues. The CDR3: CSVHETGHTEAFF. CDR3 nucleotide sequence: TGCAGCGTCCACGAGACAGGGCACACTGAGGCTTTCTTT.

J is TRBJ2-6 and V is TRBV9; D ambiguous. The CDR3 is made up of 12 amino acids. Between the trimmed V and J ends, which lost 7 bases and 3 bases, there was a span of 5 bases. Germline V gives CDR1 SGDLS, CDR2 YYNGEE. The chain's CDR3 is CASQLGANVLTF. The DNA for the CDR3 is TGTGCCAGCCAACTTGGGGCCAACGTCCTGACTTTC. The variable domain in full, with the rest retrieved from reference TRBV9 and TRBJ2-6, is DSGVTQTPKHLITATGQRVTLRCSPRSGDLSVYWYQQSLDQGLQFLIQYYNGEERAKGNILERFSAQQFPDLHSELNLSSLELGDSALYFCASQLGANVLTFGAGSRLTVL.

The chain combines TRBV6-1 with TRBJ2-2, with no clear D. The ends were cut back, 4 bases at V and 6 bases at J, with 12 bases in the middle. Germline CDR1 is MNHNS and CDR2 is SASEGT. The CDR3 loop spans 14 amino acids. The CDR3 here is CASSVRPPAGELFF. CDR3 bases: TGTGCCAGCAGTGTCCGTCCCCCCGCCGGGGAGCTGTTTTTT.

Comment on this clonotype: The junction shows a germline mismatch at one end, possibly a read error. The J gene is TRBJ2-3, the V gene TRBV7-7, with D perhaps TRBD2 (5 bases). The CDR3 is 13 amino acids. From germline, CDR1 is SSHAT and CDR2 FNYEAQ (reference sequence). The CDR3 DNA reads TGTGCTAGCAGCAAACGGGACACAGATACGCAGTATTTT. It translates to CASSKRDTDTQYF.

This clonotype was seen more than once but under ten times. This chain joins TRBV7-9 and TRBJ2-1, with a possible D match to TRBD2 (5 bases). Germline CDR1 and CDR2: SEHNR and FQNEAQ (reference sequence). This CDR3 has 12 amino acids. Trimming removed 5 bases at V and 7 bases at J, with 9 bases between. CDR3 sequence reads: CASSEGHNEQFF. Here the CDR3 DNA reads TGTGCCAGCAGCGAGGGTCATAATGAGCAGTTCTTC.

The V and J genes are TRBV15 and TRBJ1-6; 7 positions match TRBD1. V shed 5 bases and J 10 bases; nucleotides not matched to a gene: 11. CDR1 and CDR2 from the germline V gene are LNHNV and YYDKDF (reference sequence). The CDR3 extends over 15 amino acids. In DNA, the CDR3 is TGTGCCACCAGCGGACGGACAGGAGTATACTCACCCCTCCACTTT. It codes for CATSGRTGVYSPLHF. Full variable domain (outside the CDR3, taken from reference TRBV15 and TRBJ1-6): DAMVIQNPRYQVTQFGKPVTLSCSQTLNHNVMYWYQQKSSQAPKLLFHYYDKDFNNEADTPDNFQSRRPNTSFCFLDIRSPGLGDTAMYLCATSGRTGVYSPLHFGNGTRLTVT.

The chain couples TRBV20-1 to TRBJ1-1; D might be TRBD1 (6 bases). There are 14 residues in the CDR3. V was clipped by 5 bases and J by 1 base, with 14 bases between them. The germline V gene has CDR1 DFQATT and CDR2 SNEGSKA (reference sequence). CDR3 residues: CSAGYRVGNTEAFF. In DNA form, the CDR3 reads TGCAGTGCTGGATACAGGGTAGGGAACACTGAAGCTTTCTTT.

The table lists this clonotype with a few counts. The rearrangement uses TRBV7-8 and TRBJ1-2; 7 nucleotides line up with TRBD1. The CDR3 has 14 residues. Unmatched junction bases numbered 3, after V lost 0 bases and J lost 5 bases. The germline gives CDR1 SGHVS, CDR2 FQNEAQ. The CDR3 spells CASSLADRDYGYTF. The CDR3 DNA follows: TGTGCCAGCAGCTTAGCTGACAGGGATTATGGCTACACCTTC. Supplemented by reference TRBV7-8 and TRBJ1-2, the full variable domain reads GAGVSQSPRYKVAKRGQDVALRCDPISGHVSLFWYQQALGQGPEFLTYFQNEAQLDKSGLPSDRFFAERPEGSVSTLKIQRTQQEDSAVYLCASSLADRDYGYTFGSGTRLTVV.

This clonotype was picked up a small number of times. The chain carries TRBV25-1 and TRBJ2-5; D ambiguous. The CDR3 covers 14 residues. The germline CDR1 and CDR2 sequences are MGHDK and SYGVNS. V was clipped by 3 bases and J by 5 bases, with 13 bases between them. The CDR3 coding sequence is TGTGCCAGCAGTGATTTCGGCAGGACGGAGACCCAGTACTTC. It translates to CASSDFGRTETQYF.

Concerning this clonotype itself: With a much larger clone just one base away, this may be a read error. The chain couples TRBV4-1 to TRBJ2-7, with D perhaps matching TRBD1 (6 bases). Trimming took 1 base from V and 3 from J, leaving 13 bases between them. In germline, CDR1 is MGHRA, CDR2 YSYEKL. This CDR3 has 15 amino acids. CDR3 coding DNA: TGCGCCAGCAGCCAAGTTGGGATAGGGGGCTACGAGCAGTACTTC. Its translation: CASSQVGIGGYEQYF.